These 25 T cell receptor beta chains originate from one sample sequenced in a study of blood T cells in healthy people across ages. For the second PCR, which ran for roughly 7 to 11 cycles, a sample-barcoded 5' primer and a J-beta primer mix were used. TCRdb used MiXCR to reprocess the 5' RACE reads, holding one entry per CDR3 protein. The sample consists of some 1.6 million distinct CDR3 sequences, 30% to 40% of them appearing once. Source material: blood. These receptors were obtained from a woman under 40 in good health.

The J gene is TRBJ2-2, the V gene TRBV24-1; D remains ambiguous. Germline V lookup: CDR1 KGHDR, CDR2 SFDVKD. V shed 4 bases and J shed 6 bases, with 5 bases lying between them. This CDR3 has 12 amino acids. CDR3 coding DNA: TGTGCCACCAGTGACCCTTCCGGGGAGCTGTTTTTT. This encodes CATSDPSGELFF.

The chain recombines TRBV9 with TRBJ1-2; 8 nucleotides agree with TRBD1. The CDR3 has 14 residues. J was trimmed by 3 bases and V by 3 bases; bases with no gene match: 4. From germline, CDR1 is SGDLS and CDR2 YYNGEE. CDR3 amino acids: CASSGQGIHYGYTF. The CDR3 region has the DNA TGTGCCAGCAGCGGACAGGGGATTCACTATGGCTACACCTTC.

This clonotype was picked up a small number of times. The chain employs TRBV3-1 and TRBJ2-7; 7 positions match TRBD2. V was clipped by 4 bases and J by 0 bases; unmatched bases: 9. From germline, CDR1 is LGHDT and CDR2 YNNKEL (reference sequence). The CDR3 sequence is 16 residues long. CDR3 sequence: CASSPLPGGASYEQYF. The CDR3 DNA sequence: TGTGCCAGCAGCCCACTCCCGGGGGGTGCCTCCTACGAGCAGTACTTC.

This clonotype has more than one count but fewer than ten. The V call is TRBV4-2, the J call TRBJ1-1, with 7 bases fitting TRBD1. V shed 0 bases and J 1 base; nucleotides not matched to a gene: 5. Germline lookup yields CDR1 LGHNA and CDR2 YNFKEQ. CDR3 size: 16 residues. The CDR3 spells CASSQDGDSSNTEAFF. CDR3 DNA sequence: TGTGCCAGCAGCCAAGATGGGGACAGCTCGAACACTGAAGCTTTCTTT.

Ten or more counts support this clonotype. The rearrangement uses TRBV20-1 and TRBJ2-3; D is unresolved. Germline-derived CDR1 and CDR2 are DFQATT and SNEGSKA (reference sequence). The CDR3 contains 11 residues. CDR3 nucleotide sequence: TGCAGCGTTTTAGGGACAGATACGCAGTATTTT. The encoded protein is CSVLGTDTQYF.

With respect to this clonotype: A much larger clone sits a single nucleotide away, making a read error possible. The rearrangement links TRBV20-1 to TRBJ2-5; no clear D. Germline V gene sequence: CDR1 DFQATT, CDR2 SNEGSKA (reference sequence). This CDR3 region has 9 residues. The CDR3, as DNA: TGCAGCCTGTACAATGAGCAGTACTTC. It codes for CSLYNEQYF.

This clonotype showed up just a few times. This chain joins TRBV18 and TRBJ1-4, with 7 positions matching TRBD1. V dropped 3 bases and J dropped 7; count of bases not matched to a gene: 5. The CDR3 runs to 14 residues. The germline V gene has CDR1 KGHSH and CDR2 LQKENI. The CDR3 nucleotides are TGTGCCAGCTCACCTCCCCAGGGGGGTGAAAAACTGTTTTTT. Its protein is CASSPPQGGEKLFF.

In this sample, this clonotype turned up once. This sequence may be a read error, since a much larger clone differs from it by one base. The chain recombines TRBV10-3 with TRBJ2-1; D gene ambiguous. CDR1 and CDR2 from the germline V gene are ENHRY and SYGVKD. This CDR3 contains 16 residues. CDR3 DNA: TGTGCCATCACCCCAACCCCACAGACCGCGCGGAATGGGCAGTTCTTC. It specifies CAITPTPQTARNGQFF.

V gene TRBV27 combines with J gene TRBJ1-2; D is uncertain. Germline V gives CDR1 MNHEY, CDR2 SMNVEV (reference sequence). V was pared by 4 bases and J by 8 bases, with 11 bases between. The CDR3 spans 12 residues. CDR3 sequence (DNA): TGTGCCAGCAGTTCCGCGGGGAGCGGCTACACCTTC. Translating it yields CASSSAGSGYTF.

The chain uses TRBV12-3 or TRBV12-4 and TRBJ1-1, with 7 bases that match TRBD1. This CDR3 is 14 amino acids long. The V and J ends lost 9 bases and 3 bases, in that order; junction bases with no gene match: 10. The CDR3 nucleotides are TGTGCCAGTAAGCCGGGCGGACAGGACACTGAAGCTTTCTTT. This codes for CASKPGGQDTEAFF.

CDR3 DNA sequence: TGTGCCACCAGTGATGGCTCATCGAACTATGGCTACACCTTC. Its translation is CATSDGSSNYGYTF. The genes are TRBV24-1 and TRBJ1-2; no clear D gene. CDR1 KGHDR and CDR2 SFDVKD come from the germline V gene. This CDR3 contains 14 residues. The ends were cut back, 3 bases at V and 2 bases at J, with 9 bases in the middle.

CDR3 bases: TGTGCCAGCACCCGGGGGCGAAACTACGAGCAGTACTTC. The encoded protein is CASTRGRNYEQYF. The chain employs TRBV11-2 and TRBJ2-7, with D perhaps TRBD1 or TRBD2 (6 bases each). The CDR3 totals 13 residues. Trimming removed 7 bases from V and 3 bases from J, with 13 bases in between. Germline V gene lookup returns CDR1 SGHAT and CDR2 FQNNGV.

V and J are TRBV3-1 and TRBJ2-1; D unclear. The germline V gene encodes CDR1 LGHDT and CDR2 YNNKEL (reference sequence). This CDR3 comprises 17 residues. V was shortened by 4 bases and J by 4 bases, with 20 bases between the two germline ends. CDR3 amino acids: CASSRTAPTGPYNEQFF. The CDR3 DNA reads as TGTGCCAGCAGCCGAACCGCTCCGACCGGGCCATACAATGAGCAGTTCTTC.

Comments on this clonotype: The junction does not match germline at one end; this may be a read error. V and J are TRBV7-2 and TRBJ2-5; 10 nucleotides align to TRBD2. The germline gives CDR1 SGHTA, CDR2 FQGNSA. The CDR3 contains 16 residues. This chain's CDR3 is CAGSLSGTSVWETQYF. The CDR3 coding sequence is TGTGCCGGCAGCTTATCCGGGACTAGCGTCTGGGAGACCCAGTACTTC. Full variable domain (remainder filled in from reference TRBV7-2 and TRBJ2-5): GAGVSQSPSNKVTEKGKDVELRCDPISGHTALYWYRQSLGQGLEFLIYFQGNSAPDKSGLPSDRFSAERTGGSVSTLTIQRTQQEDSAVYLCAGSLSGTSVWETQYFGPGTRLLVL.

This clonotype has a handful of counts. The chain couples TRBV3-1 to TRBJ2-7; 13 bases are a match to TRBD2. Germline loops: CDR1 LGHDT, CDR2 YNNKEL (reference sequence). This CDR3 region has 20 residues. The junction had 15 bases not matched to a gene; V was cut back by 2 bases and J by 2 bases. The CDR3 DNA reads TGTGCCAGCAGCCAATTATCTGCGGGACTAGCGGGACCTCTACCCTACGAGCAGTACTTC. As protein: CASSQLSAGLAGPLPYEQYF.

The chain employs TRBV2 and TRBJ2-3; the match to TRBD2 covers 10 bases. After removal of 4 bases from V and 5 bases from J, the junction contained 6 bases not matched to a gene. The CDR3 runs 15 residues. CDR1 is SNHLY and CDR2 is FYNNEI in the germline V gene. CDR3 amino acids: CASSALAGAGDTQYF. Here the CDR3 DNA reads TGTGCCAGCAGTGCGCTAGCGGGGGCAGGAGATACGCAGTATTTT.

A few counts support this clonotype. This chain links TRBV12-3 or TRBV12-4 with TRBJ1-2, with 7 nucleotides matching TRBD1. Trimming took 5 bases from V and 4 from J; bases not matched to a gene: 10. The CDR3 contains 15 residues. In DNA form, the CDR3 reads TGTGCCAGCAGTGCTGAGACAGGGAAACGCTATGGCTACACCTTC. Translating gives CASSAETGKRYGYTF.

The V and J genes are TRBV15 and TRBJ1-2; perhaps TRBD1 as D (5 bases). V lost 1 base and J lost 10, with 19 bases in between. CDR3 length equals 15 residues. The germline V gene encodes CDR1 LNHNV and CDR2 YYDKDF (reference sequence). Written as DNA, the CDR3 is TGTGCCACCAGCAGAGCCGGGACCGGGTTCTGTGACTACACCTTC. Its protein is CATSRAGTGFCDYTF. Full variable domain (remainder filled in from reference TRBV15 and TRBJ1-2): DAMVIQNPRYQVTQFGKPVTLSCSQTLNHNVMYWYQQKSSQAPKLLFHYYDKDFNNEADTPDNFQSRRPNTSFCFLDIRSPGLGDTAMYLCATSRAGTGFCDYTFGSGTRLTVV.

The table lists this clonotype with a few counts. This rearrangement joins TRBV11-2 to TRBJ2-2, with 13 bases matching TRBD2. The ends lost 5 bases at V and 4 bases at J; junction bases unmatched: 10. CDR1 is SGHAT, CDR2 FQNNGV, per germline. The CDR3 is 18 residues long. The CDR3 bases are TGTGCCAGCAGCAACCCGTGGACTAGCGGGGGCCTCACCGGGGAGCTGTTTTTT. It codes for CASSNPWTSGGLTGELFF.

The chain combines TRBV4-1 with TRBJ1-4; D perhaps matches TRBD1 (6 bases). Trimming took 0 bases from V and 10 from J, leaving 21 bases between them. CDR3 size: 17 residues. Per the germline V gene, CDR1 is MGHRA and CDR2 is YSYEKL. CDR3 DNA: TGCGCCAGCAGCCAAGAAACCCGCCAGGGGCGGTTTGTAAAACTGTTTTTT. As protein: CASSQETRQGRFVKLFF.

This chain uses TRBV28 with TRBJ1-1; 7 bases are a match to TRBD1. Trimming took 1 base from V and 10 from J; bases not matched to a gene: 6. Looked up from germline, CDR1 is MDHEN and CDR2 is SYDVKM. This CDR3 contains 13 residues. The chain's CDR3 is CASSLYRGSLAFF. Here the CDR3 DNA reads TGTGCCAGCAGTTTATACAGGGGCTCATTAGCTTTCTTT.

This chain joins TRBV5-1 and TRBJ1-2; no clear D gene. The CDR3 length is 15 residues. The germline V gene has CDR1 SGHRS and CDR2 YFSETQ. Between the trimmed V and J ends, which lost 4 bases and 1 base, there was a span of 14 bases. For the CDR3, the DNA is TGCGCCAGCAGCCCCGACGGATCCTTTAACTATGGCTACACCTTC. Translation gives CASSPDGSFNYGYTF.

CDR3 coding DNA: TGTGCCAGCAGTTCTGGGACTAGCGGGAGGTTCCACGAGCAGTACTTC. As protein: CASSSGTSGRFHEQYF. The rearrangement links TRBV27 to TRBJ2-7; 15 bases are shared with TRBD2. The germline V gene encodes CDR1 MNHEY and CDR2 SMNVEV (reference sequence). With 4 bases clipped from V and 5 bases from J, the junction kept 6 bases outside the gene matches. The CDR3 consists of 16 residues.

A few counts support this clonotype. The V and J genes are TRBV3-1 and TRBJ2-1, with no clear D. With 4 bases removed from V and 3 bases from J, the gap between germline ends came to 13 bases. Germline V gene lookup returns CDR1 LGHDT and CDR2 YNNKEL (reference sequence). This CDR3 spans 15 amino acids. The CDR3 nucleotides read TGTGCCAGCAGCCCCTACTCAACGATCTACAATGAGCAGTTCTTC. Protein: CASSPYSTIYNEQFF.

V and J are TRBV20-1 and TRBJ2-3; the match to TRBD2 covers 9 bases. The CDR3 covers 16 residues. The J segment lost 7 bases and the V segment lost 3 bases, leaving 14 bases of the junction unmatched. Germline CDR1 reads DFQATT; CDR2 reads SNEGSKA (reference sequence). The CDR3 spells CSASGSLAGDLNTQYF. CDR3 DNA: TGCAGTGCTAGCGGGTCGTTAGCGGGAGATCTTAATACGCAGTATTTT.